This T cell receptor beta chain was recorded in a study of blood T cell repertoires in COVID-19. About the research overall: COVID-19 samples from acute and convalescent phases originated in the United States, Italy and Spain.

Losses at the gene ends were 5 bases for V and 4 bases for J; bases not matched to a gene: 5. This CDR3 has 15 residues. Germline CDR1 SNHLY, CDR2 FYNNEI. Produced via immunoSEQ multiplex PCR; TCRdb's table is partial and in-frame only. This sample has around 200,000 clones, with 75% to 90% found just once. The rearrangement joins TRBV2 to TRBJ2-1, with 10 bases lining up with TRBD2. Sequenced input: PBMCs or T cells enriched from blood (not recorded which). The TCR was taken from a woman between 35 and 50 years old with acute COVID-19. CDR3 residues: CASSTGTSVYNEQFF. The CDR3 DNA reads TGTGCCAGCAGTACCGGGACTAGCGTATACAATGAGCAGTTCTTC. Full variable domain (missing parts from reference TRBV2 and TRBJ2-1): EPEVTQTPSHQVTQMGQEVILRCVPISNHLYFYWYRQILGQKVEFLVSFYNNEISEKSEIFDDQFSVERPDGSNFTLKIRSTKLEDSAMYFCASSTGTSVYNEQFFGPGTRLTVL.